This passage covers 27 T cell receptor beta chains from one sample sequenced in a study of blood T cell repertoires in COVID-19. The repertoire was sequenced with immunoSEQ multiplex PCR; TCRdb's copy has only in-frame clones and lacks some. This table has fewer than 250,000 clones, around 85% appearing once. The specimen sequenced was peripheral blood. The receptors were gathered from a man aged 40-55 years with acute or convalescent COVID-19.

The DNA of the CDR3 is TGTGCCATCAGTGACCCAGTCGGGAGGACTCTCTCCTACAATGAGCAGTTCTTC. As protein: CAISDPVGRTLSYNEQFF. This chain links TRBV10-3 with TRBJ2-1, with 7 bases identical to TRBD2. In germline, CDR1 is ENHRY, CDR2 SYGVKD. The CDR3 spans 18 residues. Trimming cost V 3 bases and J 0 bases; bases outside gene matches: 11.

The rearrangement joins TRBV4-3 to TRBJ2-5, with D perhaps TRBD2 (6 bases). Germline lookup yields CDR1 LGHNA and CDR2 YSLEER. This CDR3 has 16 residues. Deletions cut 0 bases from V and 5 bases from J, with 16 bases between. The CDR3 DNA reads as TGCGCCAGCAGCCAAGAAGAGGGAGGTGGGCCGGAGACCCAGTACTTC. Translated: CASSQEEGGGPETQYF.

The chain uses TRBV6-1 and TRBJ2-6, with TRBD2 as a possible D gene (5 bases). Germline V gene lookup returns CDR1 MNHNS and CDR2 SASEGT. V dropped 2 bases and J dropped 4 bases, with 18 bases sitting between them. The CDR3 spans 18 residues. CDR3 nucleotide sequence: TGTGCCAGCAGTGAACGATCGGCGGGCGCCGGCGGGGCCAACGTCCTGACTTTC. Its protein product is CASSERSAGAGGANVLTF.

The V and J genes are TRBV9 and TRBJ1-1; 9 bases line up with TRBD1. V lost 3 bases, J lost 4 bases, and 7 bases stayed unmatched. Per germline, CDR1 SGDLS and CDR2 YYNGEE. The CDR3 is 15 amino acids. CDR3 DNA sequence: TGTGCCAGCAGCGCTCGACAGGGGGGGAGCACTGAAGCTTTCTTT. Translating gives CASSARQGGSTEAFF.

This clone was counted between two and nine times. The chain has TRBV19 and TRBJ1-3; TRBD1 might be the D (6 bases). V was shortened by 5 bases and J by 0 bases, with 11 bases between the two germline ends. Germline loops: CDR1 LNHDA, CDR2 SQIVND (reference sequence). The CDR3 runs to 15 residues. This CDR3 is CASSLRTASGNTIYF. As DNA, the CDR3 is TGTGCCAGTAGTCTCCGGACAGCCTCTGGAAACACCATATATTTT.

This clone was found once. The CDR3 DNA is TGTGCCAGCAGCCTGACTAGAAGTGAGACCCAGTACTTC. It translates to CASSLTRSETQYF. The chain has TRBV7-6 and TRBJ2-5; weak D call: TRBD2 (6 bases). The V and J ends lost 5 bases and 5 bases respectively, with 12 bases between them. Germline V gene sequence: CDR1 SGHVS, CDR2 FNYEAQ. This CDR3 contains 13 residues.

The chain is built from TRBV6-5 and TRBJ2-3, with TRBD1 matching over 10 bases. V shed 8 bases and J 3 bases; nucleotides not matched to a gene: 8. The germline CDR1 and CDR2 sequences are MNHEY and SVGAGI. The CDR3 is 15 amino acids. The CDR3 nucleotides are TGTGCCAGCCGGGACAGGGGATTTGTGACAGATACGCAGTATTTT. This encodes CASRDRGFVTDTQYF.

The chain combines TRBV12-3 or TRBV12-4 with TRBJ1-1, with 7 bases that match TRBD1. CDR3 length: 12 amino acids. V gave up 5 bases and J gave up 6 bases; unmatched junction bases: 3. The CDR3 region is CASSSQGAEAFF. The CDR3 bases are TGTGCCAGCAGTAGCCAGGGGGCTGAAGCTTTCTTT.

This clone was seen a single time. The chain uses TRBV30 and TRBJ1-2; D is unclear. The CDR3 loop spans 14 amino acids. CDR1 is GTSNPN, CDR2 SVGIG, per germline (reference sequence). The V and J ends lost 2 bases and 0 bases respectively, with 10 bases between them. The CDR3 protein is CAWSMTLANYGYTF. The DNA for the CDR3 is TGTGCCTGGAGTATGACTCTAGCTAACTATGGCTACACCTTC.

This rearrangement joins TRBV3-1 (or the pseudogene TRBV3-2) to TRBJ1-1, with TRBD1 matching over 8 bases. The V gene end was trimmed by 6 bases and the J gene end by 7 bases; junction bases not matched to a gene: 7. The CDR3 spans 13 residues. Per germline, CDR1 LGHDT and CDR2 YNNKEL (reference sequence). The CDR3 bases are TGTGCCAGCAGTTTACAGGGGGGGTTTGAAGCTTTCTTT. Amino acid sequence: CASSLQGGFEAFF.

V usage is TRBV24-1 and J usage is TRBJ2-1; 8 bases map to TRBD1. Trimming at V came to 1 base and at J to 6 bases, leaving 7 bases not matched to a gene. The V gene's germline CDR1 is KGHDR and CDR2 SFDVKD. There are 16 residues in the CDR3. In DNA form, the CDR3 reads TGTGCCACCAGTGATTTAGGACAGGGAGATTTCAATGAGCAGTTCTTC. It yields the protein CATSDLGQGDFNEQFF.

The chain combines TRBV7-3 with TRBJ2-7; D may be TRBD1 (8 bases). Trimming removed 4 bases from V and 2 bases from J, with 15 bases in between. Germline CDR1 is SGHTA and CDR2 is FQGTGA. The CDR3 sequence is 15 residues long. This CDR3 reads CASSSGQGGTYEQYF. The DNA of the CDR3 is TGTGCCAGCAGCTCAGGACAGGGAGGGACCTACGAGCAGTACTTC.

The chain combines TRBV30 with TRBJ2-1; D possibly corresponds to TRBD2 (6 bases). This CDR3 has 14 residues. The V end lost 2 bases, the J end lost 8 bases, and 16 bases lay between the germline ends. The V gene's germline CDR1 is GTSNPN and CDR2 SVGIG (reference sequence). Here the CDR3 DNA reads TGTGCCTGGAGTACTCGGGGGTTAATCGATGAGCAGTTCTTC. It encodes CAWSTRGLIDEQFF.

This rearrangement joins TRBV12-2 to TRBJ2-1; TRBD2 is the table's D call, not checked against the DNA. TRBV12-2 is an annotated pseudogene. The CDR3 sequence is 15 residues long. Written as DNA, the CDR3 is TGTGCAAGTCGCCGTAGCGGGGCCTCCTACAATGAGCAGTTCTTC. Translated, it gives CASRRSGASYNEQFF.

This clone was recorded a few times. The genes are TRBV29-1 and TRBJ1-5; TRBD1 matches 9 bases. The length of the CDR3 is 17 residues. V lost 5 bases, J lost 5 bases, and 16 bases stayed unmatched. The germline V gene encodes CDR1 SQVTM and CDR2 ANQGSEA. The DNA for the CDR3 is TGCAGCGTTATCGATTCAGGCGGGACAGGGAGTGATCAGCCCCAGCATTTT. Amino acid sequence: CSVIDSGGTGSDQPQHF.

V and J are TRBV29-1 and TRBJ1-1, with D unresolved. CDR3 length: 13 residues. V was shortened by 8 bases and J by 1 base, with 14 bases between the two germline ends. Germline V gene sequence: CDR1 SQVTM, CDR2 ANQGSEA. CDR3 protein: CSPSAGGNTEAFF. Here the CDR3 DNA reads TGCAGCCCCTCCGCGGGCGGGAACACTGAAGCTTTCTTT.

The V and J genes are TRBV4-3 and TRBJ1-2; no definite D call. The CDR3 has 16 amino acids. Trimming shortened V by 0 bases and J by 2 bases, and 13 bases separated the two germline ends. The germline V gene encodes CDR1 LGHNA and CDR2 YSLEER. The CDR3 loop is CASSQDLVYSNYGYTF. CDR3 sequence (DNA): TGCGCCAGCAGCCAAGATCTGGTCTACAGCAACTATGGCTACACCTTC.

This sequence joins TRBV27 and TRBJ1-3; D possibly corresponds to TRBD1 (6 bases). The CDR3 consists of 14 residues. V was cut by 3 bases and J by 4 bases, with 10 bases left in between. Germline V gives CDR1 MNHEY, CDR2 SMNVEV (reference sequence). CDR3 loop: CASSLAGEGNTIYF. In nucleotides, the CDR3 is TGTGCCAGCAGTTTGGCAGGGGAGGGAAACACCATATATTTT.

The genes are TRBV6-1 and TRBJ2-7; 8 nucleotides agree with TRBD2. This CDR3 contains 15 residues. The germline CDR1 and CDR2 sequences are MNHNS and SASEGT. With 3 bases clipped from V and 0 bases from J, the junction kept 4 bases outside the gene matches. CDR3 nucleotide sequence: TGTGCCAGCAGTGATGGGACTAGTCTCTCCTACGAGCAGTACTTC. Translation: CASSDGTSLSYEQYF.

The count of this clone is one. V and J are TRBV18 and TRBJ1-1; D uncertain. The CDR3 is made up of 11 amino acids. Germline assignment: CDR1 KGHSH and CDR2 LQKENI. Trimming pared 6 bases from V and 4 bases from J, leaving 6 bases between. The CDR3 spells CASSYSTEAFF. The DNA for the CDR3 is TGTGCCAGCTCCTACTCCACTGAAGCTTTCTTT.

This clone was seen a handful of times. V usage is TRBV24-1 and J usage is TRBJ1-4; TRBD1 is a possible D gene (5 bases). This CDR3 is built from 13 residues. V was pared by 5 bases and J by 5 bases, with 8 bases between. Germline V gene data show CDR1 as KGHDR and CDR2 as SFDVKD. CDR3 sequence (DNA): TGTGCCACCAGTGGGCGACAGAATGAAAAACTGTTTTTT. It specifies CATSGRQNEKLFF.

The chain's CDR3 is CASRGRGYDYEQYF. The CDR3 region has the DNA TGTGCCAGCAGGGGCAGGGGGTACGATTACGAGCAGTACTTC. This sequence joins TRBV28 and TRBJ2-7; TRBD1 aligns across 7 bases. V shed 6 bases and J 4 bases; nucleotides not matched to a gene: 9. The germline CDR1 and CDR2 sequences are MDHEN and SYDVKM. This CDR3 spans 14 amino acids.

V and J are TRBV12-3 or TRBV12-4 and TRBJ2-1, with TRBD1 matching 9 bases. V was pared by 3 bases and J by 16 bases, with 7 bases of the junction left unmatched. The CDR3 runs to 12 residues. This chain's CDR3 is CASSFSGTGQFF. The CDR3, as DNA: TGTGCCAGCAGTTTTTCCGGGACAGGGCAATTCTTC.

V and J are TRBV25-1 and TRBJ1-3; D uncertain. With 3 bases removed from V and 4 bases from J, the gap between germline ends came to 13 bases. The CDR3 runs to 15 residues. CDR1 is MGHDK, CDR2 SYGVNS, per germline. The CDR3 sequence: CASSDMRAAGNTIYF. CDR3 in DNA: TGTGCCAGCAGTGATATGAGGGCAGCAGGAAACACCATATATTTT.

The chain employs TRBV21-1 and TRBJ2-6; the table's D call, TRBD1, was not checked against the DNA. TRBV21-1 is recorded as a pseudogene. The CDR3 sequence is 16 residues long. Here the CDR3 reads CASSNLDSPGANVLTF. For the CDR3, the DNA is TGTGCCAGCAGCAACCTGGACAGCCCTGGGGCCAACGTCCTGACTTTC.

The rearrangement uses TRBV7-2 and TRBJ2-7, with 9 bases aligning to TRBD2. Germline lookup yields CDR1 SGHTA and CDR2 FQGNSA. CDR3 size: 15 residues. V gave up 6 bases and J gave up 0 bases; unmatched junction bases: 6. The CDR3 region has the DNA TGTGCCAGCAGACGCGGGAGGGCCGGCTCCTACGAGCAGTACTTC. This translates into CASRRGRAGSYEQYF.

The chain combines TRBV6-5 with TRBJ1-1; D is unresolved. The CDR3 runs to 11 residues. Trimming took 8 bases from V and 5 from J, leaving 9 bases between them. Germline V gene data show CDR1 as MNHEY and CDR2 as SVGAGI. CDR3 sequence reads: CASSTNTEAFF. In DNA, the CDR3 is TGTGCCAGCTCGACTAATACTGAAGCTTTCTTT.